Listed below are T cell receptor beta chains from one sample, sequenced in a study of T cell responses to AZD1222 COVID-19 vaccine. Sequencing was performed with immunoSEQ multiplex PCR; in TCRdb, only in-frame clones are kept and a portion is missing. Counted here are roughly 100,000 clones, about nine tenths occurring once; the ten biggest clones make up roughly 1.4%. Sequenced material: peripheral blood, taken on day 0 of AZD1222 vaccination. The source of these receptors is an adult in good health. CDR3s include the opening cysteine and the closing phenylalanine or tryptophan. Each record gives: J gene, V gene, CDR3 protein.

>TRBJ2-7|TRBV5-5
CASSLGGNRVGYEQYF
>TRBJ2-7|TRBV3-1/TRBV3-2
CASSQVGDSSYEQYF
>TRBJ2-6|TRBV7-9
CASSQTDSGANVLTF
>TRBJ2-7|TRBV2
CASRADTSSYEQYF
>TRBJ1-6|TRBV28
CASSRNSPLHF
>TRBJ2-3|TRBV5-6
CASSQNRGPTDTQYF
>TRBJ2-5|TRBV6-8
CAAPGLEETQYF
>TRBJ1-4|TRBV2
CASGKVREFNEKLFF
>TRBJ1-4|TRBV19
CASRPTVTTNEKLFF
>TRBJ1-5|TRBV18
CASSPNLGSEQPQHF
>TRBJ1-2|TRBV13
CASSSLGLRRGYTF
>TRBJ1-6|TRBV28
CASSLETYNSPLHF
>TRBJ1-1|TRBV11-1
CASSLGAEAFF
>TRBJ1-1|TRBV12-3/TRBV12-4
CASSPRGDTEAFF
>TRBJ1-1|TRBV30
CAWNGRGNTEAFF
>TRBJ2-1|TRBV27
CASSLDGDAYNEQFF
>TRBJ1-2|TRBV4-1
CASSQDQAERSGYTF
>TRBJ2-7|TRBV7-9
CASTKQGQGGYEQYF
>TRBJ2-7|TRBV2
CASSVNPTAGEQYF
>TRBJ2-7|TRBV3-1/TRBV3-2
CASSRGFMTGYSYEQYF
>TRBJ1-4|TRBV4-1
CASSQRTGSDEKLFF
>TRBJ1-2|TRBV2
CASRRTGYGYTF
>TRBJ1-1|TRBV5-1
CASSLAVGQGEAFF